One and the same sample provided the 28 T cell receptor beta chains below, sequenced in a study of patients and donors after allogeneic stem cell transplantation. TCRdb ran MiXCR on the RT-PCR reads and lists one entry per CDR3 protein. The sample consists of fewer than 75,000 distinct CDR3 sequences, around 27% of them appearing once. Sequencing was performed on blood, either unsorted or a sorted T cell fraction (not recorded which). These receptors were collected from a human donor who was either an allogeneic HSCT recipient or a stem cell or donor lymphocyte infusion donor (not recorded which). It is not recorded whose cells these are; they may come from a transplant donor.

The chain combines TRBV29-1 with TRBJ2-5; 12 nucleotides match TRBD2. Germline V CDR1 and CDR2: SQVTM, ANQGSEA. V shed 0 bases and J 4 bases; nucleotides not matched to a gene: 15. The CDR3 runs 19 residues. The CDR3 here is CSVEEPALAGGPNLETQYF. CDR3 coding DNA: TGCAGCGTTGAAGAACCCGCACTAGCGGGAGGACCTAACCTAGAGACCCAGTACTTC.

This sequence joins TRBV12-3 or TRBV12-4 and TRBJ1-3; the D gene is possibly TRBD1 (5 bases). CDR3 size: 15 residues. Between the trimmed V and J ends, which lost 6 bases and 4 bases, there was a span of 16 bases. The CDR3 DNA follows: TGTGCCAGCAGCTCCAATCTGGGGACGGGAAACACCATATATTTT. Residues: CASSSNLGTGNTIYF.

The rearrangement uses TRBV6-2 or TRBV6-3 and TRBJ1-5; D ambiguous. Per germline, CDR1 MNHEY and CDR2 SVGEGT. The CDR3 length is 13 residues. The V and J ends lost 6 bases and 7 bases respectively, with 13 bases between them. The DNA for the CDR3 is TGTGCCAGCAGCCGCCAAGATTACCAGCCCCAGCATTTT. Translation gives CASSRQDYQPQHF.

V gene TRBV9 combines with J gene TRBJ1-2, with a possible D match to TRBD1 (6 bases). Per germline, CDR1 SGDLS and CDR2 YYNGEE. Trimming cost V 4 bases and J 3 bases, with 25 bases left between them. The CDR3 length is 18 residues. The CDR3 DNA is TGTGCCAGCAGCACAGGGCTTCGACGGATCAAGGGTGACTATGGCTACACCTTC. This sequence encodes CASSTGLRRIKGDYGYTF.

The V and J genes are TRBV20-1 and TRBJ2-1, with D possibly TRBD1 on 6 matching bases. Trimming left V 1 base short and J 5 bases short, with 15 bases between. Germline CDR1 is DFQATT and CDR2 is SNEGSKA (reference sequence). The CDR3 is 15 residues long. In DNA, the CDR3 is TGCAGTGCTAGAGGGGGGCTAAGTACCAACAATGAGCAGTTCTTC. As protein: CSARGGLSTNNEQFF.

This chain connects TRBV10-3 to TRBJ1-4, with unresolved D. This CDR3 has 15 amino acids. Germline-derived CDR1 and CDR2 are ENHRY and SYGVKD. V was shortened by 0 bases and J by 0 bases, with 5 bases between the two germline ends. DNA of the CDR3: TGTGCCATCAGTGAGTCGAAGGCAACTAATGAAAAACTGTTTTTT. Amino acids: CAISESKATNEKLFF.

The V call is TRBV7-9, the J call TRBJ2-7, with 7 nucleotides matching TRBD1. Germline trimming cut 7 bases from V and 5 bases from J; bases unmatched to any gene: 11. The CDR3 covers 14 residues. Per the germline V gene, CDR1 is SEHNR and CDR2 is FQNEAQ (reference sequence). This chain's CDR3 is CASTKGQVPDEQYF. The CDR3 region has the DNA TGTGCCAGCACCAAAGGACAGGTGCCTGACGAGCAGTACTTC.

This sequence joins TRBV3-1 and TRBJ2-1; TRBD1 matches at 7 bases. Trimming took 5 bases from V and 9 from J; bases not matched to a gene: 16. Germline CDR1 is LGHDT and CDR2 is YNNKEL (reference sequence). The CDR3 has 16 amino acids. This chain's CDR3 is CASSWTGERILSEQFF. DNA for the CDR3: TGTGCCAGCAGCTGGACAGGAGAACGGATCCTAAGTGAGCAGTTCTTC.

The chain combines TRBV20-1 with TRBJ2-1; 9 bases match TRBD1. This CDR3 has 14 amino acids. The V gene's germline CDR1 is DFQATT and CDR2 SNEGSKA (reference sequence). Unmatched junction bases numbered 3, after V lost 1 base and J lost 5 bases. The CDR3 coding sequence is TGCAGTGCTAGAGGGACAGGGGATAACAATGAGCAGTTCTTC. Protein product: CSARGTGDNNEQFF.

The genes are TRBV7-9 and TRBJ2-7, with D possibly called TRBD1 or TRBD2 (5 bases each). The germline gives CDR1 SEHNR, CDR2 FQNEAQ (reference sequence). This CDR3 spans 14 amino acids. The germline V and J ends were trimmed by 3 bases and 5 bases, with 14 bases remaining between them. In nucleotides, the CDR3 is TGTGCCAGCAGCTTCGGGACCCTGATTGACGAGCAGTACTTC. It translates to CASSFGTLIDEQYF.

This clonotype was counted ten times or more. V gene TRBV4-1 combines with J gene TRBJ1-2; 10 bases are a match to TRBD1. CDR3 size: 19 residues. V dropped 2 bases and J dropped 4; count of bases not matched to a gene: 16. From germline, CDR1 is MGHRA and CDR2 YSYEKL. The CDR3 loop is CASSQKGGQGSTMGYGYTF. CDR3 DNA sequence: TGCGCCAGCAGCCAAAAGGGGGGACAGGGGTCGACCATGGGCTATGGCTACACCTTC.

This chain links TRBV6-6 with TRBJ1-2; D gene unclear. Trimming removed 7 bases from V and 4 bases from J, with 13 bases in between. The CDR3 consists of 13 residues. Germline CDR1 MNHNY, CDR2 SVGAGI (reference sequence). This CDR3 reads CASMPERSYGYTF. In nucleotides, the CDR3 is TGTGCCAGCATGCCTGAAAGATCCTATGGCTACACCTTC.

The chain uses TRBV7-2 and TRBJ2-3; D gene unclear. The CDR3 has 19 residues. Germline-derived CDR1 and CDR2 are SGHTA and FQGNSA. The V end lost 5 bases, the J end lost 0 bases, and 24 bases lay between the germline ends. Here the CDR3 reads CASSVRVLPLTESTDTQYF. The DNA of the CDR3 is TGTGCCAGCAGCGTACGAGTGCTACCCCTGACCGAAAGCACAGATACGCAGTATTTT.

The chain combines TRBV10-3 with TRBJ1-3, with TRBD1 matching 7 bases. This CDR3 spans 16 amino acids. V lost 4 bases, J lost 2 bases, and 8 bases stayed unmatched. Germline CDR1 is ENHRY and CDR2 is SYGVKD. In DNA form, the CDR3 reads TGTGCCATCAGTGGGGAGAGGGGGCGAGCTGGAAACACCATATATTTT. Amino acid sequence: CAISGERGRAGNTIYF.

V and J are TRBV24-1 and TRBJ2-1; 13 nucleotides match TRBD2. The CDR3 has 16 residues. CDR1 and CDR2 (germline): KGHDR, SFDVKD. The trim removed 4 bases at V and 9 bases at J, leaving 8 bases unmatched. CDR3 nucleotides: TGTGCCACCAGTGACCCAGGACTAGCGGGAGTGGGTGAGCAGTTCTTC. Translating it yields CATSDPGLAGVGEQFF.

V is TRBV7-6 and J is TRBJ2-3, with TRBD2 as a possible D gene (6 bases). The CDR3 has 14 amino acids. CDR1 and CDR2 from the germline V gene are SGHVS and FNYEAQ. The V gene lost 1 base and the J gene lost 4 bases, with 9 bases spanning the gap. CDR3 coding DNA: TGTGCCAGCAGCTTAGTTGGAGGGGCAGATACGCAGTATTTT. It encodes CASSLVGGADTQYF.

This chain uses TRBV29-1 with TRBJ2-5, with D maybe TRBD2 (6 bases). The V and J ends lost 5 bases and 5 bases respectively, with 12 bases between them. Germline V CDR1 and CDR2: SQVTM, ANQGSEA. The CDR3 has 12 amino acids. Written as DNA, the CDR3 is TGCAGCGTTCTCGGGAGAGCGGAGACCCAGTACTTC. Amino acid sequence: CSVLGRAETQYF.

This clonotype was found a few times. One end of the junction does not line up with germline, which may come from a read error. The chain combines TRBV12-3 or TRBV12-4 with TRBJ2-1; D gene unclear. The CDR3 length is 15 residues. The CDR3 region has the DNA TGTGCCAGCAGTCCTTCGGTGAGCTCCTACAATGAGCAGCTCTTC. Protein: CASSPSVSSYNEQLF.

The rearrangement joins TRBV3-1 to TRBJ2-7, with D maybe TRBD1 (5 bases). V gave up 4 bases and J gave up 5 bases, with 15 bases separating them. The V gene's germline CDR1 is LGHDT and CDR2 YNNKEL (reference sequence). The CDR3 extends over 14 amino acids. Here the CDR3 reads CASSLRVLSHEQYF. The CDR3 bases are TGTGCCAGCAGCCTCAGGGTTCTGAGCCACGAGCAGTACTTC.

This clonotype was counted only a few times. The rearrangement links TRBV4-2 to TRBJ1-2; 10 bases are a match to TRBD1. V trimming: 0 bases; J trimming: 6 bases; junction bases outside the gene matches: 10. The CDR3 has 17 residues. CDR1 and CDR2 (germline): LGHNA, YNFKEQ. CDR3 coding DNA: TGTGCCAGCAGCCAAGAAGGAAACCGGGACAGGGGCCATGGCTACACCTTC. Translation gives CASSQEGNRDRGHGYTF.

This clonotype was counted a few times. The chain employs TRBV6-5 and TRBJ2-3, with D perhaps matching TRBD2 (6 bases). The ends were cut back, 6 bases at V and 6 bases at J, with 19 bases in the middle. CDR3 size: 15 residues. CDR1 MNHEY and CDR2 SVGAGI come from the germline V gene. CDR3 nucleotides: TGTGCCAGCAGACCCTCGGGACTGGGACGGGATACGCAGTATTTT. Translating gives CASRPSGLGRDTQYF.

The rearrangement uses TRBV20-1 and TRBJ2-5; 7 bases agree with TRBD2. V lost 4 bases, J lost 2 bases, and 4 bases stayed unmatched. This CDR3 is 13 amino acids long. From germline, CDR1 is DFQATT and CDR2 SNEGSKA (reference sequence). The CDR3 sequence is CSAKSGTQETQYF. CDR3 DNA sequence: TGCAGTGCTAAAAGCGGGACTCAAGAGACCCAGTACTTC.

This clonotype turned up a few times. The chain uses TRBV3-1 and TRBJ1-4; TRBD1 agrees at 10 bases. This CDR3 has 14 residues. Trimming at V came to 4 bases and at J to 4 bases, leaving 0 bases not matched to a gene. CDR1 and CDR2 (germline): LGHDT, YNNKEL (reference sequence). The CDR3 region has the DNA TGTGCCAGCAGCCGGACAGGGGGTAATGAAAAACTGTTTTTT. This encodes CASSRTGGNEKLFF.

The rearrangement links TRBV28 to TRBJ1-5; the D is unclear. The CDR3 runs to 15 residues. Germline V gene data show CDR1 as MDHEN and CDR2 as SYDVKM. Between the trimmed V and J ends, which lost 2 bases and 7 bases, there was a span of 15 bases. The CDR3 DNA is TGTGCCAGCAGTTTAGCGGATTTCTCCCAGCAGCCCCAGCATTTT. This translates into CASSLADFSQQPQHF.

In nucleotides, the CDR3 is TGTGCCAGCAGCTTAGCCCCGCTGGGGCCCCAGCATTTT. Its translation is CASSLAPLGPQHF. The rearrangement links TRBV7-9 to TRBJ1-5; no firm D call. CDR3 length: 13 amino acids. Germline CDR1 is SEHNR and CDR2 is FQNEAQ (reference sequence). Trimming stripped 0 bases from V and 9 bases from J, with 9 bases between.

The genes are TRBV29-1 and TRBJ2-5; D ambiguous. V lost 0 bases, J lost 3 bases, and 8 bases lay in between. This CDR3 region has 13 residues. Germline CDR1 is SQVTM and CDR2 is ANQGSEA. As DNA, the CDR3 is TGCAGCGTTGAAGAGGGCAGAGAAGAGACCCAGTACTTC. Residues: CSVEEGREETQYF.

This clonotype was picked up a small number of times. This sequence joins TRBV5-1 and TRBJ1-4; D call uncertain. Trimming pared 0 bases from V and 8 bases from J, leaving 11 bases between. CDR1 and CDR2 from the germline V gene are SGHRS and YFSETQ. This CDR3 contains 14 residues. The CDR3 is CASSLAGRSEKLFF. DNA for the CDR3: TGCGCCAGCAGCTTGGCCGGGCGAAGCGAAAAACTGTTTTTT.

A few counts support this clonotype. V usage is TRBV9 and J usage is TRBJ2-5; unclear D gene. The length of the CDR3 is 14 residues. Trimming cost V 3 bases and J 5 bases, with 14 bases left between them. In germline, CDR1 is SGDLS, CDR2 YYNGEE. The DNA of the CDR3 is TGTGCCAGCAGCGAAAGACGGTACGGGGAGACCCAGTACTTC. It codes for CASSERRYGETQYF.